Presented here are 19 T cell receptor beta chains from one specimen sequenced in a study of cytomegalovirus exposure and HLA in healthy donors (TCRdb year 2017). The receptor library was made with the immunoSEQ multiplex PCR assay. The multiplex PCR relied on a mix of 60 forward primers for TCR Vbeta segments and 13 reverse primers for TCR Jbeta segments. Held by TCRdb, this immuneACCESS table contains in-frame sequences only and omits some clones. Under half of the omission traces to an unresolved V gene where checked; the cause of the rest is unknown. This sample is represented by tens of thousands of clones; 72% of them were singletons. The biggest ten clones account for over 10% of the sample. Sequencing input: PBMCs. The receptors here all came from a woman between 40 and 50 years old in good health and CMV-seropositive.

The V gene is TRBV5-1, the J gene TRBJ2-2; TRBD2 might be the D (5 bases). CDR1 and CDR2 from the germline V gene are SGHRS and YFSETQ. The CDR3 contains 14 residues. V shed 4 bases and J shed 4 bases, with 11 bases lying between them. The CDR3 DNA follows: TGCGCCAGCAGCGTCGGACTCGGCACCGGGGAGCTGTTTTTT. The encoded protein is CASSVGLGTGELFF.

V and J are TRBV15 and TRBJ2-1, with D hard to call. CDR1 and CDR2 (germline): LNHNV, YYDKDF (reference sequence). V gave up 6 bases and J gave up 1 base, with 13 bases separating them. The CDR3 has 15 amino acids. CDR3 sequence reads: CATRDPGRSYNEQFF. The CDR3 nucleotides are TGTGCCACCAGGGATCCGGGTAGATCCTACAATGAGCAGTTCTTC.

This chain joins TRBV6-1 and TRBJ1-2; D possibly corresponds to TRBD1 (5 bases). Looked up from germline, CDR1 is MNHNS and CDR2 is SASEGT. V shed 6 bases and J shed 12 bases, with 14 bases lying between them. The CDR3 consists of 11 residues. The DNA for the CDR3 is TGTGCCAGCAGCTCAACCAGGGTAAACACCTTC. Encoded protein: CASSSTRVNTF.

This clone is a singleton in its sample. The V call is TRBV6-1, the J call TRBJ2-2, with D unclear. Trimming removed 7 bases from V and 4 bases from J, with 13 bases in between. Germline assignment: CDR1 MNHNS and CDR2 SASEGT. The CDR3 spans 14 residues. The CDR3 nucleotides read TGTGCCAGCACTGTAGACATCCCCACCGGGGAGCTGTTTTTT. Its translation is CASTVDIPTGELFF.

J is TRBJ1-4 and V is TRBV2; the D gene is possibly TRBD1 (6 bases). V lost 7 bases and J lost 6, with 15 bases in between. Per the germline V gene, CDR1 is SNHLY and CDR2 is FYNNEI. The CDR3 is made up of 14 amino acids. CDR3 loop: CASNGYRVDEKLFF. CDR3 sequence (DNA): TGTGCCAGCAATGGCTACAGGGTCGATGAAAAACTGTTTTTT.

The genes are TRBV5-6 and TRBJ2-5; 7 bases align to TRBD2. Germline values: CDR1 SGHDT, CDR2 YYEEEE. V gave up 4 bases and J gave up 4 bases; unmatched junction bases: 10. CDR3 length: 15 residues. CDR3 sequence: CASSTRAGRGETQYF. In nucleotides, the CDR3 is TGTGCCAGCAGCACACGAGCGGGGAGGGGAGAGACCCAGTACTTC.

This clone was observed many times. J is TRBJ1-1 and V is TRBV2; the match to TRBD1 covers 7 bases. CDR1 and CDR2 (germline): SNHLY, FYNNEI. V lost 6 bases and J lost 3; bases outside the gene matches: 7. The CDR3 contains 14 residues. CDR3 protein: CASSRTTGDTEAFF. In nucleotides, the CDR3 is TGTGCCAGCAGCCGTACCACAGGGGACACTGAAGCTTTCTTT.

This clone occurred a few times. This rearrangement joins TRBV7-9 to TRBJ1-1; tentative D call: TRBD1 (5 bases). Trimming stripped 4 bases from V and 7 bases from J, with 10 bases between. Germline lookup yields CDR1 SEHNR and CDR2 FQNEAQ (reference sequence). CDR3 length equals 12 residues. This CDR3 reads CASSWEGYEAFF. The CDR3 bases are TGTGCCAGCAGCTGGGAGGGGTATGAAGCTTTCTTT.

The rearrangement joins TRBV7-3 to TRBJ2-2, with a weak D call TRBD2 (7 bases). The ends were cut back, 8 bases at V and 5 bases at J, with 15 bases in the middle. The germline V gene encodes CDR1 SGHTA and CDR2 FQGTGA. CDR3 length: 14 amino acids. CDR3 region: CASGAGASTGELFF. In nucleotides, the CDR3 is TGTGCCAGCGGGGCGGGGGCATCAACCGGGGAGCTGTTTTTT.

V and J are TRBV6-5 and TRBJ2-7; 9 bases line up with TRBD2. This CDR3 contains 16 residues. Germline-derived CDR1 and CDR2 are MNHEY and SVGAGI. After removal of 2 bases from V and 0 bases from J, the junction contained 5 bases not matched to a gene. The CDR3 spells CASSYGGGAISYEQYF. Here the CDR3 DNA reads TGTGCCAGCAGTTACGGCGGGGGGGCCATCTCCTACGAGCAGTACTTC.

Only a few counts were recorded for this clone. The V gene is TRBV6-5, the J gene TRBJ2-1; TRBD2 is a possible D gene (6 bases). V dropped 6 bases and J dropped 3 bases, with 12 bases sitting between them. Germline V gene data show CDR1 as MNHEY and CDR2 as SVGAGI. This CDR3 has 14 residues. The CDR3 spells CASRGGTVYNEQFF. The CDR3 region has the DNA TGTGCCAGCAGGGGCGGGACTGTCTACAATGAGCAGTTCTTC.

The CDR3 bases are TGTGCCAGCAGCCCTAGCGGGGACGCCGGGGAGCTGTTTTTT. Translation: CASSPSGDAGELFF. The chain couples TRBV11-3 to TRBJ2-2; 9 positions agree with TRBD2. Germline-derived CDR1 and CDR2 are SGHNT and YENEEA. The CDR3 has 14 amino acids. V was pared by 5 bases and J by 6 bases, with 4 bases of the junction left unmatched.

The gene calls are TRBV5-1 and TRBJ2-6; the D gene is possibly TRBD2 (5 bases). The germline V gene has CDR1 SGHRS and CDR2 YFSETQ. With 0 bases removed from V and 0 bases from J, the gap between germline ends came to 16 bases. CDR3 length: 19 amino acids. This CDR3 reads CASSLAGTGFSSGANVLTF. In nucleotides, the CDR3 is TGCGCCAGCAGCTTGGCTGGTACGGGATTTAGCTCTGGGGCCAACGTCCTGACTTTC.

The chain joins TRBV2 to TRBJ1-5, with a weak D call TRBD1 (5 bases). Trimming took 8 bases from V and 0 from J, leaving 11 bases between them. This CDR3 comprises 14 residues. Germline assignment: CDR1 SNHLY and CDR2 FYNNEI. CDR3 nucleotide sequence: TGTGCCAGCGGGGGGGTTTATAGCAATCAGCCCCAGCATTTT. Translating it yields CASGGVYSNQPQHF. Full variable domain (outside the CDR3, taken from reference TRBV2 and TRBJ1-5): EPEVTQTPSHQVTQMGQEVILRCVPISNHLYFYWYRQILGQKVEFLVSFYNNEISEKSEIFDDQFSVERPDGSNFTLKIRSTKLEDSAMYFCASGGVYSNQPQHFGDGTRLSIL.

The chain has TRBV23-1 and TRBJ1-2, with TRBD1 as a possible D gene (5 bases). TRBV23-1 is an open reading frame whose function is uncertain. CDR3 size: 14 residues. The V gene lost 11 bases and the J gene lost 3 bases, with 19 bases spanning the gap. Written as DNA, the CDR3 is TGCGCCCCCACACCGGGGGGAACCCACTATGGCTACACCTTC. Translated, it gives CAPTPGGTHYGYTF.

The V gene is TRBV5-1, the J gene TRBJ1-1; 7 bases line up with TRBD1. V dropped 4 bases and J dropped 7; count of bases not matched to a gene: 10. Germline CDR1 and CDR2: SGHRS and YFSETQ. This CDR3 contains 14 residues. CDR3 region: CASSLTPTGIEAFF. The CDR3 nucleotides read TGCGCCAGCAGCCTGACCCCGACAGGGATTGAAGCTTTCTTT.

The CDR3 nucleotides are TGTGCCAGCAGCTTAGGACTAGCGGGGGTCAACGAGCAGTTCTTC. As protein: CASSLGLAGVNEQFF. The chain uses TRBV11-2 and TRBJ2-1, with TRBD2 identical over 12 bases. This CDR3 is 15 amino acids long. Germline V lookup: CDR1 SGHAT, CDR2 FQNNGV. V was pared by 1 base and J by 10 bases, with 5 bases of the junction left unmatched. The variable domain in full, with the rest retrieved from reference TRBV11-2 and TRBJ2-1, is EAGVAQSPRYKIIEKRQSVAFWCNPISGHATLYWYQQILGQGPKLLIQFQNNGVVDDSQLPKDRFSAERLKGVDSTLKIQPAKLEDSAVYLCASSLGLAGVNEQFFGPGTRLTVL.

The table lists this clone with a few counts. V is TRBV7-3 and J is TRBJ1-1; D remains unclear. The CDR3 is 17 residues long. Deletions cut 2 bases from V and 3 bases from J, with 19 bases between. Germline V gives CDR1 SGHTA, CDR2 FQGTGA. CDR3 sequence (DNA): TGTGCCAGCAGCTTAGGAGGCCCGCGAAGGTCCCACACTGAAGCTTTCTTT. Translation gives CASSLGGPRRSHTEAFF.

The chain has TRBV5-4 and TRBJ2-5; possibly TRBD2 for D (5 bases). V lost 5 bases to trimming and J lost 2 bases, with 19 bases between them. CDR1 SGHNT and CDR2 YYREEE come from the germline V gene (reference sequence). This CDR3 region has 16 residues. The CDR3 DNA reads TGTGCCAGCAGTCGTGACCCATTCAGAGGGCAAGAGACCCAGTACTTC. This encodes CASSRDPFRGQETQYF.